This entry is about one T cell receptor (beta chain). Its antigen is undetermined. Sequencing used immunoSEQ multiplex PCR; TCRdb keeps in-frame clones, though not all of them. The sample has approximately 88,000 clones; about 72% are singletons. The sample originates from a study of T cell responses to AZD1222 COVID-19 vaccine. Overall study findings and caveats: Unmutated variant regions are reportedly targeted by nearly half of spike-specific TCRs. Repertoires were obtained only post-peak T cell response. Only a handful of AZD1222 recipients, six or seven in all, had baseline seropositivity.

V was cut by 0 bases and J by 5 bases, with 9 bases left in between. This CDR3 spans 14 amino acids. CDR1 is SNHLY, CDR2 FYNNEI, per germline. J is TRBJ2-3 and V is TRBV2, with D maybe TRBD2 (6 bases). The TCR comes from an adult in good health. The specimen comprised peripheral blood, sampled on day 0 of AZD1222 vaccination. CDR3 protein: CASSEAGGEDTQYF. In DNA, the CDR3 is TGTGCCAGCAGTGAAGCGGGAGGTGAAGATACGCAGTATTTT.